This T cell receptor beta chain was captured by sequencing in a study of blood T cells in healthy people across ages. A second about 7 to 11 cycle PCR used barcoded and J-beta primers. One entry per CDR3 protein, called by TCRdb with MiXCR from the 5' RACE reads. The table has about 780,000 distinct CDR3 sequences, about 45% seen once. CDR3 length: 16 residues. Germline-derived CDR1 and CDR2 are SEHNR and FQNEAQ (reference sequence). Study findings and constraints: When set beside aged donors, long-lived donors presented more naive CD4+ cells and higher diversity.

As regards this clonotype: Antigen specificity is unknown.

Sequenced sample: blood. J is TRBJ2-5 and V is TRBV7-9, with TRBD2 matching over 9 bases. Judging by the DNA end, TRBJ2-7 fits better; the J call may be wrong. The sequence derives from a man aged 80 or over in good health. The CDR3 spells CASSLLREGPWYEQYF. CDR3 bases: TGTGCCAGCAGCTTATTGCGGGAGGGCCCTTGGTACGAGCAGTACTTC.